This passage covers 24 T cell receptor beta chains from one sample sequenced in a study of molecular identifiers for immune sequencing clone quantification. TCRdb called the PCR reads again in MiXCR, with one record for every CDR3 protein. This table has 600,000 to 650,000 distinct CDR3 sequences, about 20% appearing once. Sequencing used naive CD8+ T cells from blood, with Jurkat cell RNA spiked in. The subset denotes: FACS-sorted CD8+CD4-CCR7+CD45RA+ naive T cells. Receptors were obtained from a human donor in good health. Some libraries in this study had Jurkat cell RNA spiked in.

Comment on this clonotype: An end of the junction differs from the germline gene, which may be a read error. Here the CDR3 DNA reads TGTGCCAGCAGCACAGGGTACACCGGGGAGCTGGTTTTT. Encoded protein: CASSTGYTGELVF. V gene TRBV12-3 or TRBV12-4 combines with J gene TRBJ2-2, with D possibly being TRBD1 (6 bases). The CDR3 length is 13 residues.

The sample holds many counts of this clonotype. This chain joins TRBV13 and TRBJ2-3; D uncertain. The CDR3 has 12 residues. Germline lookup yields CDR1 PRHDT and CDR2 FYEKMQ (reference sequence). The ends were cut back, 5 bases at V and 0 bases at J, with 3 bases in the middle. The DNA for the CDR3 is TGTGCCAGCAGCATGAGCACAGATACGCAGTATTTT. It yields the protein CASSMSTDTQYF.

This clonotype was recorded at least ten times. This chain joins TRBV7-6 and TRBJ2-5; 8 bases line up with TRBD2. The CDR3 sequence is 17 residues long. V lost 3 bases, J lost 1 base, and 10 bases stayed unmatched. Germline CDR1 reads SGHVS; CDR2 reads FNYEAQ. CDR3 protein: CASSFVAGPSLQETQYF. CDR3 DNA sequence: TGTGCCAGCAGCTTCGTAGCGGGGCCCTCCCTCCAAGAGACCCAGTACTTC. The whole variable domain, remainder taken from reference TRBV7-6 and TRBJ2-5, is GAGVSQSPRYKVTKRGQDVALRCDPISGHVSLYWYRQALGQGPEFLTYFNYEAQQDKSGLPNDRFSAERPEGSISTLTIQRTEQRDSAMYRCASSFVAGPSLQETQYFGPGTRLLVL.

This clonotype has a count of ten or more. The chain employs TRBV27 and TRBJ2-6; D uncertain. Trimming cost V 2 bases and J 5 bases, with 10 bases left between them. The germline gives CDR1 MNHEY, CDR2 SMNVEV (reference sequence). The CDR3 loop spans 15 amino acids. The CDR3 loop is CASSLDTLRANVLTF. Here the CDR3 DNA reads TGTGCCAGCAGTTTAGACACGCTGAGGGCCAACGTCCTGACTTTC.

The V gene is TRBV15, the J gene TRBJ1-4; no firm D call. The CDR3 totals 15 residues. The V end lost 6 bases, the J end lost 1 base, and 12 bases lay between the germline ends. Germline V lookup: CDR1 LNHNV, CDR2 YYDKDF (reference sequence). The CDR3 protein is CATSGSRGTNEKLFF. The CDR3 DNA reads as TGTGCCACCAGTGGGAGCCGCGGAACTAATGAAAAACTGTTTTTT.

V gene TRBV13 combines with J gene TRBJ1-1; D unresolved. With 0 bases removed from V and 10 bases from J, the gap between germline ends came to 15 bases. Germline-derived CDR1 and CDR2 are PRHDT and FYEKMQ (reference sequence). The CDR3 spans 14 residues. The CDR3 DNA follows: TGTGCCAGCAGCTTAGGCGGGAGCTTAGTTGGAGCTTTCTTT. It is translated as CASSLGGSLVGAFF.

This clonotype was found a few times. CDR3 region: CASSSSRSQETQYF. CDR3 DNA: TGTGCCAGCAGCTCCTCGCGGAGTCAAGAGACCCAGTACTTC. V and J are TRBV11-2 and TRBJ2-5; D not resolved. CDR1 and CDR2 (germline): SGHAT, FQNNGV. This CDR3 has 14 amino acids. V was clipped by 4 bases and J by 2 bases, with 11 bases between them.

This clonotype was observed at least ten times. V is TRBV7-9 and J is TRBJ2-7; a possible D gene is TRBD2 (5 bases). CDR1 SEHNR and CDR2 FQNEAQ come from the germline V gene (reference sequence). Trimming pared 5 bases from V and 3 bases from J, leaving 14 bases between. CDR3 length: 14 amino acids. Here the CDR3 reads CASSPAERGYEQYF. DNA of the CDR3: TGTGCCAGCAGCCCGGCTGAACGGGGCTACGAGCAGTACTTC.

The V and J genes are TRBV5-1 and TRBJ2-2; D perhaps matches TRBD1 (5 bases). The CDR3 is 14 amino acids. The germline V gene encodes CDR1 SGHRS and CDR2 YFSETQ. V gave up 0 bases and J gave up 6 bases, with 9 bases separating them. This CDR3 reads CASSLVQGAGELFF. The CDR3 DNA follows: TGCGCCAGCAGCTTGGTTCAGGGTGCCGGGGAGCTGTTTTTT.

There are a few counts of this clonotype. The chain links TRBV6-6 to TRBJ2-5, with D possibly matching TRBD2 (7 bases). In germline, CDR1 is MNHNY, CDR2 SVGAGI (reference sequence). The CDR3 is 17 amino acids. Trimming stripped 4 bases from V and 3 bases from J, with 21 bases between. CDR3 sequence: CASSSGGPGTHKETQYF. The CDR3 nucleotides read TGTGCCAGCAGTTCCGGGGGGCCAGGGACCCATAAAGAGACCCAGTACTTC.

This clonotype has at least ten counts. V gene TRBV28 combines with J gene TRBJ1-1; no clear D. Germline V lookup: CDR1 MDHEN, CDR2 SYDVKM. The germline V and J ends were trimmed by 5 bases and 1 base, with 5 bases remaining between them. CDR3 length: 12 residues. The CDR3 nucleotides are TGTGCCAGCAGTGATTCGAACACTGAAGCTTTCTTT. It codes for CASSDSNTEAFF.

With regard to this clonotype: A much larger clone differs from this one at a single base, so this may be a read error. The chain has TRBV20-1 and TRBJ1-3; no firm D call. V lost 6 bases and J 2 bases, leaving 8 bases between the germline ends. Germline loops: CDR1 DFQATT, CDR2 SNEGSKA (reference sequence). The CDR3 extends over 12 amino acids. The CDR3 is CSAIRPGNTIYF. The CDR3 DNA sequence: TGCAGTGCAATCAGACCTGGAAACACCATATATTTT.

With respect to this clonotype: A much larger clonotype is one base distant, so this may be a read error. CDR3 nucleotide sequence: TGTGCCTGCAGTACTCGGGACAGGGGAAGGGGGTACACCGGGGAGCTGTTTTTT. Its translation: CACSTRDRGRGYTGELFF. The chain carries TRBV27 and TRBJ2-2, with 10 positions matching TRBD1. Germline assignment: CDR1 MNHEY and CDR2 SMNVEV (reference sequence). The CDR3 totals 18 residues.

This clonotype was detected many times. The chain joins TRBV5-1 to TRBJ1-4, with 9 bases fitting TRBD1. The CDR3 consists of 16 residues. CDR1 SGHRS and CDR2 YFSETQ come from the germline V gene. The V gene end was trimmed by 0 bases and the J gene end by 8 bases; junction bases not matched to a gene: 8. This chain's CDR3 is CASSLANTGGDEKLFF. The CDR3 DNA follows: TGCGCCAGCAGCTTGGCAAATACAGGGGGCGACGAAAAACTGTTTTTT.

In its sample, this clonotype was seen many times. The gene calls are TRBV11-2 and TRBJ1-6, with 7 bases identical to TRBD1. The junction had 9 bases not matched to a gene; V was cut back by 3 bases and J by 13 bases. The CDR3 runs to 14 residues. Germline loops: CDR1 SGHAT, CDR2 FQNNGV. The CDR3 sequence is CASSLGQLGSPLHF. The CDR3 DNA reads TGTGCCAGCAGCTTGGGACAGTTGGGTTCTCCCCTCCACTTT.

The genes are TRBV6-1 and TRBJ2-3; TRBD2 might be the D (6 bases). Trimming took 3 bases from V and 4 from J, leaving 17 bases between them. The germline V gene encodes CDR1 MNHNS and CDR2 SASEGT. The CDR3 has 16 amino acids. For the CDR3, the DNA is TGTGCCAGCAGTGATCGGGGAGGAGGCCCTCCAGATACGCAGTATTTT. Translating it yields CASSDRGGGPPDTQYF.

This clonotype has just a few counts. This chain uses TRBV15 with TRBJ2-1, with 7 positions matching TRBD2. Germline lookup yields CDR1 LNHNV and CDR2 YYDKDF (reference sequence). V gave up 1 base and J gave up 4 bases; unmatched junction bases: 13. There are 18 residues in the CDR3. The CDR3 loop reads CATSRGGTTQSRYNEQFF. The CDR3 nucleotides read TGTGCCACCAGCAGAGGCGGGACTACCCAGTCCCGGTACAATGAGCAGTTCTTC.

Concerning this clonotype: Since a much larger clone is just one base distant, this may be a read error. Likely a read error: the CDR3 ends without its conserved phenylalanine or tryptophan. The chain couples TRBV12-3 or TRBV12-4 to TRBJ2-5, with TRBD1 identical over 9 bases. The CDR3 spans 15 residues. The trim removed 7 bases at V and 3 bases at J, leaving 9 bases unmatched. CDR3 residues: CASNARDRAEETQYL. For the CDR3, the DNA is TGTGCCAGCAACGCGAGGGACAGGGCCGAAGAGACCCAGTACTTA.

This chain links TRBV12-3 or TRBV12-4 with TRBJ1-6; tentative D call: TRBD1 (6 bases). This CDR3 spans 16 amino acids. V dropped 7 bases and J dropped 0 bases, with 13 bases sitting between them. CDR3 sequence (DNA): TGTGCCAGCAACAAGGGGGGAGACTCCTATAATTCACCCCTCCACTTT. It encodes CASNKGGDSYNSPLHF.

This clonotype was counted at least ten times. V and J are TRBV5-1 and TRBJ1-1, with D possibly TRBD1 on 6 matching bases. The CDR3 sequence is 14 residues long. Per germline, CDR1 SGHRS and CDR2 YFSETQ. V lost 4 bases to trimming and J lost 1 base, with 11 bases between them. The CDR3 reads CASSRRGANTEAFF. In DNA form, the CDR3 reads TGCGCCAGCAGCAGGCGGGGGGCGAACACTGAAGCTTTCTTT.

This clonotype was seen repeatedly, ten times or more. The rearrangement uses TRBV4-2 and TRBJ2-7; 9 nucleotides match TRBD2. Germline trimming cut 0 bases from V and 3 bases from J; bases unmatched to any gene: 6. CDR1 and CDR2 (germline): LGHNA, YNFKEQ. The CDR3 is 16 residues long. This CDR3 reads CASSQDLAGGIYEQYF. The CDR3 bases are TGTGCCAGCAGCCAAGATTTGGCGGGAGGGATCTACGAGCAGTACTTC.

The CDR3 DNA reads as TGTGCCTGGAGTGCCCGCTGGGGGATTGTAGTTCCAACTAATGAAAAACTGTTTTTT. Amino acids: CAWSARWGIVVPTNEKLFF. The chain joins TRBV30 to TRBJ1-4; possibly TRBD1 for D (5 bases). The CDR3 consists of 19 residues. The germline V gene has CDR1 GTSNPN and CDR2 SVGIG (reference sequence). V was cut by 1 base and J by 0 bases, with 21 bases left in between.

This clonotype was seen ten or more times. The chain uses TRBV5-8 and TRBJ1-1; D is uncertain. The CDR3 is 14 amino acids. Germline V gene lookup returns CDR1 SGHTS and CDR2 YDEGEE. Trimming shortened V by 1 base and J by 5 bases, and 12 bases separated the two germline ends. As DNA, the CDR3 is TGTGCCAGCAGCTTGCTGCCCTTAGGGACTGAAGCTTTCTTT. This codes for CASSLLPLGTEAFF.

This clonotype was observed a handful of times. The V and J genes are TRBV27 and TRBJ2-5, with 8 bases that match TRBD2. This CDR3 spans 16 amino acids. Germline V gene sequence: CDR1 MNHEY, CDR2 SMNVEV (reference sequence). The V segment lost 8 bases and the J segment 4 bases; nucleotides outside the gene matches: 15. CDR3 DNA sequence: TGTGCCAGCTCCCTCTCAGCGGGGGTAATCGGAGAGACCCAGTACTTC. Translation: CASSLSAGVIGETQYF.